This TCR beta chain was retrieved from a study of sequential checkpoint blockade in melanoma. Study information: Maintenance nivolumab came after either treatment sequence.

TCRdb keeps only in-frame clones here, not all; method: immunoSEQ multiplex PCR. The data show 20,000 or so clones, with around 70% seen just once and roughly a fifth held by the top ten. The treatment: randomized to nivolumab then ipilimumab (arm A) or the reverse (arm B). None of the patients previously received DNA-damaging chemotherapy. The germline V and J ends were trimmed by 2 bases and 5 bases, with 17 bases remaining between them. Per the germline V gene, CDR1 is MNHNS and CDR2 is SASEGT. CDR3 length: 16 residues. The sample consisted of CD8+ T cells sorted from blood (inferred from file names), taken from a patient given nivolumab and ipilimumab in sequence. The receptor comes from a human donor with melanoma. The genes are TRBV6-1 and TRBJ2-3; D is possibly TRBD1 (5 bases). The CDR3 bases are TGTGCCAGCAGTGAAATTGTAGGGGCGCCCCAAGATACGCAGTATTTT. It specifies CASSEIVGAPQDTQYF.